A single sample is the source of the 4 T cell receptor beta chains below, sequenced in a study of T cell clonality in common variable immunodeficiency. Some clones are missing from TCRdb's copy, which holds only in-frame ones; the method was immunoSEQ multiplex PCR. This sample comprises roughly 70,000 clones, none seen once only. The sample consisted of peripheral blood mononuclear cells. The receptor set was obtained from a person aged 18-70 years in good health.

This clone was seen many times. The CDR3 is cut off 3 residues early in the read; its end comes from the germline J gene. The chain joins TRBV30 to TRBJ2-2, with 13 nucleotides matching TRBD2. Germline V lookup: CDR1 GTSNPN, CDR2 SVGIG (reference sequence). This CDR3 comprises 17 residues. Germline trimming cut 2 bases from V and 8 bases from J; bases unmatched to any gene: 11. The CDR3 loop is CAWSHGTSGAAAGELFF. Partial CDR3 DNA: TGTGCCTGGAGTCATGGGACTAGCGGGGCGGCTGCTGGGGAG. The full variable domain, rest sourced from reference TRBV30 and TRBJ2-2, is SQTIHQWPATLVQPVGSPLSLECTVEGTSNPNLYWYRQAAGRGLQLLFYSVGIGQISSEVPQNLSASRPQDRQFILSSKKLLLSDSGFYLCAWSHGTSGAAAGELFFGEGSRLTVL.

This clone was seen ten or more times. The read terminates 3 residues ahead of where the CDR3 ends, so the germline J gene completes it. The chain combines TRBV20-1 with TRBJ1-2; 7 nucleotides line up with TRBD1. The V segment lost 3 bases and the J segment 5 bases; nucleotides outside the gene matches: 21. This CDR3 contains 18 residues. Germline V CDR1 and CDR2: DFQATT, SNEGSKA (reference sequence). The CDR3 DNA, read in part, is TGCAGTGCTAGTTCTCTCAGGGAGGGACAGCCGGCTTCTTATGGC. This encodes CSASSLREGQPASYG. The full CDR3 reads CSASSLREGQPASYGYTF.

This clone was detected ten times or more. The missing CDR3 end, 3 residues past where the read stops, is filled in from the germline J gene. This chain uses TRBV30 with TRBJ1-6, with TRBD1 as a possible D gene (6 bases). In germline, CDR1 is GTSNPN, CDR2 SVGIG (reference sequence). V was clipped by 2 bases and J by 10 bases, with 18 bases between them. CDR3 length: 15 residues. The sequenced part of the CDR3 DNA is TGTGCCTGGAGTAGGGACACGGGAAGTCAGTCACCC. This gives the protein CAWSRDTGSQSP. The whole CDR3 sequence is CAWSRDTGSQSPLHF. The whole variable domain, filled in from reference TRBV30 and TRBJ1-6, reads SQTIHQWPATLVQPVGSPLSLECTVEGTSNPNLYWYRQAAGRGLQLLFYSVGIGQISSEVPQNLSASRPQDRQFILSSKKLLLSDSGFYLCAWSRDTGSQSPLHFGNGTRLTVT.

This clone was seen ten or more times. The CDR3 extends 3 residues past the end of the read, so its final part is completed from the germline J gene. The V gene is TRBV19, the J gene TRBJ2-2; 12 positions agree with TRBD2. The J segment lost 8 bases and the V segment lost 0 bases, leaving 13 bases of the junction unmatched. Germline CDR1 LNHDA, CDR2 SQIVND (reference sequence). This CDR3 region has 19 residues. This CDR3 is CASSIDYRLAGERAGELFF. The CDR3 DNA, read in part, is TGTGCCAGTAGTATAGATTACAGACTAGCGGGAGAGAGGGCGGGGGAG.